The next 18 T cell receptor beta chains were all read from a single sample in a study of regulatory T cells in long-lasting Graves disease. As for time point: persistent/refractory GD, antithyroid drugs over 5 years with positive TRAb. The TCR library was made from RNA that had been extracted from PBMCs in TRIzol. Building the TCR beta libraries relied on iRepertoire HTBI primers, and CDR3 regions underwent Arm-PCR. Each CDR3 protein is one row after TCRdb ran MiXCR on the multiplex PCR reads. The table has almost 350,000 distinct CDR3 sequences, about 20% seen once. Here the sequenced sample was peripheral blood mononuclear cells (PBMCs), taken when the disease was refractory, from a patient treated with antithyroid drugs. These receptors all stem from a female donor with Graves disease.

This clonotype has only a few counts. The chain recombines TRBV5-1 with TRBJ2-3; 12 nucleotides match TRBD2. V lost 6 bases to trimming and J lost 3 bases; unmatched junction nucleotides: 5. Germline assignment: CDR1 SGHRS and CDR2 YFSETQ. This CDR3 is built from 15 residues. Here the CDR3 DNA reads TGCGCCAGCACCAATCTAGCGGGAGGGACAGATACGCAGTATTTT. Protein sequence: CASTNLAGGTDTQYF.

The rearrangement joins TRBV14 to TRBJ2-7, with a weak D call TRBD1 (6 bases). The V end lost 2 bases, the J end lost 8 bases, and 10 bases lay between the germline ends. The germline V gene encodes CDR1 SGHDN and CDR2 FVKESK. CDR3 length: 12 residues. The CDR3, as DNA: TGTGCCAGCAGCCAACAGGGGCGAAAGCAGTACTTC. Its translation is CASSQQGRKQYF.

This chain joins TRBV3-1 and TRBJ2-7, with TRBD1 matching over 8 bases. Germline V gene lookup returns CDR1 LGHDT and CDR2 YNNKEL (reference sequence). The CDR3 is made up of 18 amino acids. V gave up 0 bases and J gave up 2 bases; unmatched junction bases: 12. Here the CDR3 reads CASSQDIWTGNLAYEQYF. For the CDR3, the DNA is TGTGCCAGCAGCCAAGATATCTGGACAGGGAATCTCGCCTACGAGCAGTACTTC.

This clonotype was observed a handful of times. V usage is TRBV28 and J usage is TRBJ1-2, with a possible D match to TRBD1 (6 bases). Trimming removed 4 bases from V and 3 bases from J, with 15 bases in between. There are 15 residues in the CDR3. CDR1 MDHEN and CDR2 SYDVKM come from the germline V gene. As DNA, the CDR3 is TGTGCCAGCAGTTCCACAGGGTCGGGGGACTATGGCTACACCTTC. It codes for CASSSTGSGDYGYTF.

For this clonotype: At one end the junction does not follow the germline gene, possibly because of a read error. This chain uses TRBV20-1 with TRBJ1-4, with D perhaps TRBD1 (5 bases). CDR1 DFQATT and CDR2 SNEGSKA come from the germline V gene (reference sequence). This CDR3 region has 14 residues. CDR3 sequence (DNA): TGCAGTGCTAGCAAAGGGGCGGCTAATGAAAAACCGTTTTTT. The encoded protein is CSASKGAANEKPFF.

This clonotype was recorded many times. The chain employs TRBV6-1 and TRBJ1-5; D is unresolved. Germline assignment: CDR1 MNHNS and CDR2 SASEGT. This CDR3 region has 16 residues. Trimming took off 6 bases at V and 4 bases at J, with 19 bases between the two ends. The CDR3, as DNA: TGTGCCAGCAGCCTTTTGCGCCCCGGCGGGAATCAGCCCCAGCATTTT. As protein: CASSLLRPGGNQPQHF.

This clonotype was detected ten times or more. CDR3 region: CASRQGSGYTF. CDR3 coding DNA: TGTGCCAGCAGACAGGGGTCTGGCTACACCTTC. The chain recombines TRBV28 with TRBJ1-2; 7 nucleotides line up with TRBD1. The CDR3 length is 11 residues. CDR1 and CDR2 (germline): MDHEN, SYDVKM. With 6 bases clipped from V and 7 bases from J, the junction kept 2 bases outside the gene matches.

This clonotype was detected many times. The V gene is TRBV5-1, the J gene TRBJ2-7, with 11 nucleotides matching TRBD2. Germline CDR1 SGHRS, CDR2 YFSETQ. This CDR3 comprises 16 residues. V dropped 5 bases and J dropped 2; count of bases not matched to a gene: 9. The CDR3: CASRLAGEIPTYEQYF. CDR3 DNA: TGCGCCAGCAGACTAGCGGGAGAGATACCAACCTACGAGCAGTACTTC.

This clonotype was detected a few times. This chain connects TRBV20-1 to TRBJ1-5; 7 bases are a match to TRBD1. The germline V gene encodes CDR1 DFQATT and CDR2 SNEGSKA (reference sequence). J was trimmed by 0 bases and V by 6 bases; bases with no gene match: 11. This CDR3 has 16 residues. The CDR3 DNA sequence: TGCAGTGCCGTTCGGGACAGCTTTTATAGCAATCAGCCCCAGCATTTT. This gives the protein CSAVRDSFYSNQPQHF.

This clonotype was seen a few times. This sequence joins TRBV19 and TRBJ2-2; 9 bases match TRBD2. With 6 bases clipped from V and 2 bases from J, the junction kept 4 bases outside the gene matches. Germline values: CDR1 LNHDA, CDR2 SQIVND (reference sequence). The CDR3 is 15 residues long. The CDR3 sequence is CASRSGGINTGELFF. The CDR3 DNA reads TGTGCCAGTAGAAGCGGGGGGATCAACACCGGGGAGCTGTTTTTT. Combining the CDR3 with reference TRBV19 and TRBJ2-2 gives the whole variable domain DGGITQSPKYLFRKEGQNVTLSCEQNLNHDAMYWYRQDPGQGLRLIYYSQIVNDFQKGDIAEGYSVSREKKESFPLTVTSAQKNPTAFYLCASRSGGINTGELFFGEGSRLTVL.

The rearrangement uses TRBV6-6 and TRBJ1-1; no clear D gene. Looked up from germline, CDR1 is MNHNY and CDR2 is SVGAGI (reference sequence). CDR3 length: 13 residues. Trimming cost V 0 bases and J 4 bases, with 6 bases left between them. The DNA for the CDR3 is TGTGCCAGCAGTTACTCGGGCATCACTGAAGCTTTCTTT. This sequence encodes CASSYSGITEAFF.

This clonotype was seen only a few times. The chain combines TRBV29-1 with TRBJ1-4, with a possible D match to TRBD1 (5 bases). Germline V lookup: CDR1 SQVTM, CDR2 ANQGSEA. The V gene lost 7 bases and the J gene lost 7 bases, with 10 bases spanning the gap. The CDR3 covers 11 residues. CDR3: CSARDGEKLFF. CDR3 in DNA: TGCAGCGCCCGGGACGGTGAAAAACTGTTTTTT.

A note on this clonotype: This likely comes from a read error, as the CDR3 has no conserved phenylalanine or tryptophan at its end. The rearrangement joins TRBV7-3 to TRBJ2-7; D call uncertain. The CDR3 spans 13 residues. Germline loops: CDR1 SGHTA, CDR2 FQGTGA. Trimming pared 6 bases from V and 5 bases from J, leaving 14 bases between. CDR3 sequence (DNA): TGTGCCAGCAGTTACCAAGGTTTCCACGAGCAGTACTCC. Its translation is CASSYQGFHEQYS.

The CDR3 nucleotides read TGCAGCGTTGAGGGGGAAGGTGGGAACGAGCAGTACTTC. It translates to CSVEGEGGNEQYF. V and J are TRBV29-1 and TRBJ2-7; D is possibly TRBD1 or TRBD2 (5 bases each). Germline loops: CDR1 SQVTM, CDR2 ANQGSEA. V gave up 3 bases and J gave up 5 bases, with 14 bases separating them. The CDR3 covers 13 residues.

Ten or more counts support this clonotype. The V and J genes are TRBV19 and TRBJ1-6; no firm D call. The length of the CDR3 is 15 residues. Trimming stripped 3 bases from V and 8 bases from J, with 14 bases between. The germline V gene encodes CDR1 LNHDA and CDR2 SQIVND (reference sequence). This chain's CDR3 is CASSILGSWDSPLHF. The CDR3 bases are TGTGCCAGTAGTATCCTTGGTAGTTGGGATTCACCCCTCCACTTT.

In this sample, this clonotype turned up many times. The CDR3 here is CASSLDLRGTEAFF. The CDR3 DNA sequence: TGTGCCAGCAGCTTAGATTTGAGGGGCACTGAAGCTTTCTTT. The V call is TRBV11-2, the J call TRBJ1-1; TRBD1 might be the D (5 bases). Germline CDR1 SGHAT, CDR2 FQNNGV. V lost 0 bases and J lost 4, with 9 bases in between. The CDR3 loop spans 14 amino acids.

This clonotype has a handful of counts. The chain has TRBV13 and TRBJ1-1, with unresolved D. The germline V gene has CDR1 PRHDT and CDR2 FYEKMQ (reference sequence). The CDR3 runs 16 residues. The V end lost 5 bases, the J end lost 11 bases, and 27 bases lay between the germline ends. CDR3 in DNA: TGTGCCAGCAGCCCCCCGCTCCCGGGGTCCAATCTTGCGGCTTTCTTT. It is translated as CASSPPLPGSNLAAFF.

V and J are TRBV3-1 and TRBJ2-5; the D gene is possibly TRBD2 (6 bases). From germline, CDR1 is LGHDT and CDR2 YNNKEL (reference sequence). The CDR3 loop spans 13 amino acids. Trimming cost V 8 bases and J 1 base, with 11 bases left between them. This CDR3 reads CASRDWAQETQYF. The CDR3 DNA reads TGTGCCAGCCGGGACTGGGCCCAAGAGACCCAGTACTTC.